This T cell receptor (beta chain) was identified during a study of T-cell memory formation after mild COVID-19. The CDR3 is 16 amino acids. A word on this clonotype: Its antigen remains unidentified.

TCRdb redid the calling of the 5' RACE reads with MiXCR, one entry per CDR3 protein. This sample yields fewer than 400,000 distinct CDR3 sequences, of which about a sixth are seen a single time; 20% to 25% belongs to the top ten. Regarding the study as a whole: What remained unconfirmed was the SARS-CoV-2 specificity of second-wave clones peaking on day 37. Researchers found some responding clones in pre-infection memory, a sign that cross-reactive memory joined.

The sequencing sample was made of PBMCs or a T cell subset sorted from them (not recorded which). The chain employs TRBV21-1 and TRBJ2-7; TRBD2 is taken as the D call from the table, unchecked against the DNA. TRBV21-1 is tagged as a pseudogene. The sequence came from a man between 18 and 35 years old who had mild COVID-19 (a few samples of this study predate the infection). Cell type and time point are not known. In DNA form, the CDR3 reads TGTGCCAGCAGCAAAAGCCCTTCGGCCCCTCCTTACGAGCAGTACTTC. Translating gives CASSKSPSAPPYEQYF.